The clone carrying this TCR beta chain has a single count. The target antigen is unknown. This sample was taken from a study of OX40 agonist ivuxolimab in advanced cancers. In the study overall: Ivuxolimab, which is an agonistic anti-OX40 (CD134) antibody, was administered to the patients. Study-wide results and caveats: Antigen specificity was not determined for the expanded peripheral T cells.

CDR1 MNHEY and CDR2 SVGAGI come from the germline V gene. The V end was cut by 4 bases, the J end by 3 bases, with 7 bases between. The CDR3 is 12 amino acids. Autoimmune disease history or systemic immunosuppression excluded patients. Libraries were prepared by immunoSEQ multiplex PCR; TCRdb keeps only in-frame clonotypes and omits some of them. The sample records some 17,000 clones, around 70% being singletons. The material was CD4+ or CD8+ T cells sorted from blood, obtained in a trial of the OX40 agonist ivuxolimab. This clonotype originated in an adult with an advanced solid tumor such as melanoma, head and neck, liver or kidney cancer. The chain employs TRBV6-5 and TRBJ2-7; D uncertain. CDR3 coding DNA: TGTGCCAGCAGTTCTACCCTCTACGAGCAGTACTTC. This gives the protein CASSSTLYEQYF.